The 11 T cell receptor beta chains below were found in one sample sequenced in a study of cytomegalovirus exposure and HLA in healthy donors. Vbeta (60) and Jbeta (13) primers were used in the PCR. Sequencing used immunoSEQ multiplex PCR; TCRdb keeps in-frame clones, though not all of them. The data contain fewer than 200,000 clones, approximately 80% of them singletons. Sequencing was done on a sample of PBMCs. These receptors were taken from a girl aged 2-10 years in good health and CMV-seropositive.

V is TRBV15 and J is TRBJ2-7; a possible D gene is TRBD1 (5 bases). V dropped 0 bases and J dropped 2 bases, with 11 bases sitting between them. The CDR3 spans 15 residues. The germline V gene has CDR1 LNHNV and CDR2 YYDKDF (reference sequence). This chain's CDR3 is CATSRETRDTYEQYF. For the CDR3, the DNA is TGTGCCACCAGCAGAGAGACCAGGGATACCTACGAGCAGTACTTC. Drawing the rest from reference TRBV15 and TRBJ2-7, the complete variable domain is DAMVIQNPRYQVTQFGKPVTLSCSQTLNHNVMYWYQQKSSQAPKLLFHYYDKDFNNEADTPDNFQSRRPNTSFCFLDIRSPGLGDTAMYLCATSRETRDTYEQYFGPGTRLTVT.

The chain is built from TRBV19 and TRBJ1-4; possible D gene TRBD1, 5 bases. Germline CDR1 is LNHDA and CDR2 is SQIVND (reference sequence). V was shortened by 5 bases and J by 7 bases, with 11 bases between the two germline ends. The CDR3 sequence is 13 residues long. The CDR3, as DNA: TGTGCCAGTAGTGGGGCAGGGTTTGAAAAACTGTTTTTT. Translated, it gives CASSGAGFEKLFF.

The chain joins TRBV19 to TRBJ2-5, with 9 bases lining up with TRBD1. After removal of 5 bases from V and 5 bases from J, the junction contained 12 bases not matched to a gene. The CDR3 totals 16 residues. Germline loops: CDR1 LNHDA, CDR2 SQIVND (reference sequence). The CDR3 loop is CASSAGTGTGIETQYF. The CDR3 nucleotides are TGTGCCAGTAGTGCCGGGACAGGGACCGGGATTGAGACCCAGTACTTC.

V gene TRBV28 combines with J gene TRBJ1-3, with D possibly TRBD1 on 6 matching bases. Trimming took 8 bases from V and 0 from J, leaving 14 bases between them. This CDR3 is 15 amino acids long. In germline, CDR1 is MDHEN, CDR2 SYDVKM. CDR3 amino acids: CASADPQGSGNTIYF. CDR3 DNA: TGTGCCAGCGCCGACCCACAGGGCTCTGGAAACACCATATATTTT.

This chain joins TRBV11-3 and TRBJ2-7; D is unresolved. CDR1 and CDR2 (germline): SGHNT, YENEEA. CDR3 length: 13 amino acids. V was shortened by 0 bases and J by 6 bases, with 9 bases between the two germline ends. The CDR3 DNA reads TGTGCCAGCAGCTTAGATCAGGTCCGCGAGCAGTACTTC. Translating gives CASSLDQVREQYF.

The rearrangement uses TRBV5-4 and TRBJ1-2; 7 bases line up with TRBD1. V shed 1 base and J 6 bases; nucleotides not matched to a gene: 15. Germline loops: CDR1 SGHNT, CDR2 YYREEE (reference sequence). The CDR3 extends over 17 amino acids. The CDR3 is CASSLSRDSPLSHGYTF. The CDR3 nucleotides are TGTGCCAGCAGCTTGTCAAGGGACAGTCCCCTCTCCCATGGCTACACCTTC.

CDR3 coding DNA: TGCAGCGTTGAAAGGGGGCCCGGTGGCGGGGAGCTGTTTTTT. Translated, it gives CSVERGPGGGELFF. The rearrangement links TRBV29-1 to TRBJ2-2; 7 nucleotides agree with TRBD1. Germline assignment: CDR1 SQVTM and CDR2 ANQGSEA. The CDR3 runs 14 residues. J lost 7 bases, V lost 2 bases, and 7 bases had no gene match.

The rearrangement uses TRBV4-1 and TRBJ2-3; D possibly corresponds to TRBD1 (6 bases). Germline V gene sequence: CDR1 MGHRA, CDR2 YSYEKL. V shed 5 bases and J shed 0 bases, with 15 bases lying between them. This CDR3 contains 16 residues. CDR3 nucleotides: TGCGCCAGCAGCTTAGGACTGGGGACAAGCACAGATACGCAGTATTTT. It translates to CASSLGLGTSTDTQYF.

On this clone: Relative to the germline gene, one junction end is altered; a read error may explain this. This sequence joins TRBV7-8 and TRBJ2-7, with 8 bases aligning to TRBD1. The CDR3 is 13 amino acids. CDR1 is SGHVS, CDR2 FQNEAQ, per germline. In DNA, the CDR3 is TGTGCCAGCAGCTTATCTCAAACGGACAGGGCCAACTTC. This gives the protein CASSLSQTDRANF. Full variable domain (rest looked up from reference TRBV7-8 and TRBJ2-7): GAGVSQSPRYKVAKRGQDVALRCDPISGHVSLFWYQQALGQGPEFLTYFQNEAQLDKSGLPSDRFFAERPEGSVSTLKIQRTQQEDSAVYLCASSLSQTDRANFGPGTRLTVT.

V usage is TRBV5-1 and J usage is TRBJ2-1, with 8 nucleotides matching TRBD2. V shed 0 bases and J 1 base; nucleotides not matched to a gene: 3. CDR3 size: 16 residues. Germline V gene data show CDR1 as SGHRS and CDR2 as YFSETQ. CDR3 in DNA: TGCGCCAGCAGCTTGGTCAGCGGGGGTTCCTACAATGAGCAGTTCTTC. This translates into CASSLVSGGSYNEQFF.

The chain combines TRBV30 with TRBJ1-2; the match to TRBD1 covers 7 bases. Germline CDR1 GTSNPN, CDR2 SVGIG (reference sequence). Losses at the gene ends were 2 bases for V and 3 bases for J; bases not matched to a gene: 3. The CDR3 consists of 13 residues. The CDR3 spells CAWSQGQDYGYTF. The CDR3 coding sequence is TGTGCCTGGAGTCAAGGACAGGACTATGGCTACACCTTC.